These 24 T cell receptor beta chains were sequenced from one sample in a study of vaccination effects on CD4 cells after COVID-19. Before any sequencing was done, the ViraFEST assay used viral peptide pools to expand antigen-specific CD4+ T cells. With 9 to 11 days of culture completed, CD4+ T cells were isolated. SARS-CoV-2 infected the person between March and December 2020, as confirmed by PCR. Every participant took two doses of the BNT162b2 or mRNA-1273 vaccine. The repertoire was sequenced with immunoSEQ multiplex PCR; TCRdb's copy has only in-frame clones and lacks some. The sample consists of about 15,000 clones, 76% of them appearing once. These receptors have no known antigen. Sequencing was performed on CD4+ T cells from PBMCs cultured with SARS-CoV-2 spike peptides, taken after COVID-19 vaccination. The origin of the receptors is a human donor who had a prior SARS-CoV-2 infection.

This chain connects TRBV27 to TRBJ1-5, with D perhaps TRBD1 (5 bases). The germline V and J ends were trimmed by 5 bases and 5 bases, with 16 bases remaining between them. This CDR3 has 15 residues. Germline loops: CDR1 MNHEY, CDR2 SMNVEV (reference sequence). CDR3 nucleotide sequence: TGTGCCAGCAGTCCCAGGGCGGGTGGGCATCAGCCCCAGCATTTT. Amino acid sequence: CASSPRAGGHQPQHF.

The rearrangement links TRBV6-5 to TRBJ1-6; 7 bases match TRBD1. V gave up 6 bases and J gave up 8 bases; unmatched junction bases: 7. Germline assignment: CDR1 MNHEY and CDR2 SVGAGI. This CDR3 has 14 amino acids. The CDR3 sequence: CASSSDREYSPLHF. As DNA, the CDR3 is TGTGCCAGCAGCTCAGACAGGGAGTATTCACCCCTCCACTTT.

The chain links TRBV9 to TRBJ2-6; D ambiguous. The V end was cut by 0 bases, the J end by 15 bases, with 19 bases between. This CDR3 has 15 amino acids. CDR1 and CDR2 from the germline V gene are SGDLS and YYNGEE. CDR3 coding DNA: TGTGCCAGCAGCGTAGGTGCAGATAACATTGCTGGCCTGACTTTC. The encoded protein is CASSVGADNIAGLTF.

The J gene is TRBJ2-5, the V gene TRBV5-1; 8 bases map to TRBD2. This CDR3 has 13 residues. J lost 5 bases, V lost 4 bases, and 4 bases had no gene match. Per the germline V gene, CDR1 is SGHRS and CDR2 is YFSETQ. The CDR3 nucleotides are TGCGCCAGCAGCCGGACTAGCCGGGAGACCCAGTACTTC. Amino acid sequence: CASSRTSRETQYF.

The chain is built from TRBV19 and TRBJ2-7; a possible D gene is TRBD2 (7 bases). CDR1 and CDR2 (germline): LNHDA, SQIVND (reference sequence). V lost 7 bases to trimming and J lost 2 bases, with 24 bases between them. The CDR3 extends over 17 amino acids. CDR3 in amino acids: CASTHQAGADTTYEQYF. CDR3 sequence (DNA): TGTGCCAGTACCCATCAGGCGGGGGCCGACACCACCTACGAGCAGTACTTC. The whole variable domain, filled in from reference TRBV19 and TRBJ2-7, reads DGGITQSPKYLFRKEGQNVTLSCEQNLNHDAMYWYRQDPGQGLRLIYYSQIVNDFQKGDIAEGYSVSREKKESFPLTVTSAQKNPTAFYLCASTHQAGADTTYEQYFGPGTRLTVT.

The V call is TRBV6-5, the J call TRBJ1-6; 8 bases are shared with TRBD1. Germline CDR1 reads MNHEY; CDR2 reads SVGAGI. The CDR3 runs to 14 residues. After removal of 4 bases from V and 5 bases from J, the junction contained 1 base not matched to a gene. The CDR3 sequence: CASSWDRNNSPLHF. CDR3 nucleotide sequence: TGTGCCAGCAGTTGGGACAGGAATAATTCACCCCTCCACTTT.

The rearrangement uses TRBV2 and TRBJ2-2; TRBD1 agrees at 7 bases. The junction had 6 bases not matched to a gene; V was cut back by 7 bases and J by 7 bases. The germline gives CDR1 SNHLY, CDR2 FYNNEI. This CDR3 region has 13 residues. DNA of the CDR3: TGTGCCAGCACCTCCACAGGGGTCGGGGAGCTGTTTTTT. It yields the protein CASTSTGVGELFF. The full variable domain, with the rest looked up from reference TRBV2 and TRBJ2-2, is EPEVTQTPSHQVTQMGQEVILRCVPISNHLYFYWYRQILGQKVEFLVSFYNNEISEKSEIFDDQFSVERPDGSNFTLKIRSTKLEDSAMYFCASTSTGVGELFFGEGSRLTVL.

The chain couples TRBV10-3 to TRBJ2-5; D might be TRBD2 (6 bases). This CDR3 has 14 residues. V gave up 4 bases and J gave up 3 bases, with 12 bases separating them. The V gene's germline CDR1 is ENHRY and CDR2 SYGVKD. For the CDR3, the DNA is TGTGCCATCAGTGGTAGCGGTGGAGAAGAGACCCAGTACTTC. Translating it yields CAISGSGGEETQYF.

This clone was counted only a few times. The V gene is TRBV2, the J gene TRBJ2-1; 10 positions agree with TRBD2. V was pared by 9 bases and J by 5 bases, with 7 bases of the junction left unmatched. CDR3 length: 14 amino acids. Germline CDR1 and CDR2: SNHLY and FYNNEI. CDR3 residues: CASHRTSGNNEQFF. DNA of the CDR3: TGTGCCAGTCACCGGACTAGCGGCAACAATGAGCAGTTCTTC. Together with reference TRBV2 and TRBJ2-1, the CDR3 gives the full variable domain: EPEVTQTPSHQVTQMGQEVILRCVPISNHLYFYWYRQILGQKVEFLVSFYNNEISEKSEIFDDQFSVERPDGSNFTLKIRSTKLEDSAMYFCASHRTSGNNEQFFGPGTRLTVL.

This rearrangement joins TRBV11-2 to TRBJ1-6; weak D call: TRBD1 (5 bases). Trimming stripped 5 bases from V and 1 base from J, with 9 bases between. Germline-derived CDR1 and CDR2 are SGHAT and FQNNGV. CDR3 length equals 15 residues. CDR3: CASSREGSYNSPLHF. The CDR3 DNA is TGTGCCAGCAGCAGGGAGGGGTCCTATAATTCACCCCTCCACTTT.

This sequence joins TRBV5-5 and TRBJ2-1, with 10 bases lining up with TRBD1. The V and J ends lost 4 bases and 8 bases, in that order; junction bases with no gene match: 9. CDR1 and CDR2 from the germline V gene are SGHKS and YYEKEE (reference sequence). The length of the CDR3 is 15 residues. CDR3 DNA sequence: TGTGCCAGCAGCATGACCGGGACAGGGGCCGATGAGCAGTTCTTC. Encoded protein: CASSMTGTGADEQFF. Combining the CDR3 with reference TRBV5-5 and TRBJ2-1 gives the whole variable domain DAGVTQSPTHLIKTRGQQVTLRCSPISGHKSVSWYQQVLGQGPQFIFQYYEKEERGRGNFPDRFSARQFPNYSSELNVNALLLGDSALYLCASSMTGTGADEQFFGPGTRLTVL.

The chain couples TRBV6-2 or TRBV6-3 to TRBJ2-1; 9 bases are shared with TRBD1. The CDR3 runs 12 residues. Germline lookup yields CDR1 MNHEY and CDR2 SVGEGT. V lost 6 bases to trimming and J lost 10 bases; unmatched junction nucleotides: 4. CDR3 nucleotide sequence: TGTGCCAGCAGCACAGGGGGCTGGGAGCAGTTCTTC. Its translation is CASSTGGWEQFF.

The chain employs TRBV5-1 and TRBJ1-1; 9 bases are a match to TRBD1. Per germline, CDR1 SGHRS and CDR2 YFSETQ. The CDR3 loop spans 16 amino acids. V dropped 7 bases and J dropped 2; count of bases not matched to a gene: 12. The CDR3 protein is CASAWGTGSFNTEAFF. The CDR3 DNA follows: TGCGCCAGCGCCTGGGGGACAGGGAGTTTCAACACTGAAGCTTTCTTT.

This clone showed up just a few times. The V gene is TRBV11-2, the J gene TRBJ2-7; D may be TRBD2 (5 bases). This CDR3 contains 13 residues. From germline, CDR1 is SGHAT and CDR2 FQNNGV. The germline V and J ends were trimmed by 4 bases and 3 bases, with 10 bases remaining between them. The CDR3 coding sequence is TGTGCCAGCAGCTCCTCTAGCCTCTACGAGCAGTACTTC. Translation gives CASSSSSLYEQYF.

This rearrangement joins TRBV4-3 to TRBJ2-2; TRBD1 matches 7 bases. Trimming at V came to 0 bases and at J to 7 bases, leaving 11 bases not matched to a gene. CDR3 length: 17 amino acids. CDR1 and CDR2 (germline): LGHNA, YSLEER. The CDR3 region has the DNA TGCGCCAGCAGCCAAGAGGGGCGACAGGGCTACGGCGGGGAGCTGTTTTTT. It is translated as CASSQEGRQGYGGELFF.

The chain combines TRBV7-9 with TRBJ1-1; D remains unclear. V was trimmed by 5 bases and J by 3 bases, leaving 13 bases between them. CDR3 length: 14 amino acids. The germline CDR1 and CDR2 sequences are SEHNR and FQNEAQ (reference sequence). Here the CDR3 reads CASSEDDGYTEAFF. The CDR3 nucleotides read TGTGCCAGCAGCGAGGACGACGGTTACACTGAAGCTTTCTTT.

In its sample, this clone ranks as hyperexpanded. The chain is built from TRBV30 and TRBJ1-2, with D unresolved. This CDR3 has 13 amino acids. Per the germline V gene, CDR1 is GTSNPN and CDR2 is SVGIG (reference sequence). Trimming stripped 0 bases from V and 2 bases from J, with 7 bases between. CDR3 residues: CAWSVSQNYGYTF. CDR3 DNA: TGTGCCTGGAGTGTAAGTCAGAACTATGGCTACACCTTC.

V gene TRBV24-1 combines with J gene TRBJ2-1; a weak D match, TRBD1 (6 bases). With 4 bases removed from V and 7 bases from J, the gap between germline ends came to 10 bases. Germline values: CDR1 KGHDR, CDR2 SFDVKD. This CDR3 region has 13 residues. In DNA form, the CDR3 reads TGTGCCACCAGTGACTACAGGGATAATGAGCAGTTCTTC. It encodes CATSDYRDNEQFF.

In its sample, this clone was seen a few times. The chain recombines TRBV9 with TRBJ2-7; D is possibly TRBD2 (5 bases). V lost 0 bases and J 7 bases, leaving 20 bases between the germline ends. The CDR3 has 16 residues. Looked up from germline, CDR1 is SGDLS and CDR2 is YYNGEE. CDR3 sequence (DNA): TGTGCCAGCAGCGTAGAGGGTCTAGCACCTGCAAGGGAGCAGTACTTC. As protein: CASSVEGLAPAREQYF.

The chain recombines TRBV11-3 with TRBJ2-7; D uncertain. Trimming took off 5 bases at V and 0 bases at J, with 11 bases between the two ends. The CDR3 consists of 14 residues. Germline loops: CDR1 SGHNT, CDR2 YENEEA. CDR3 DNA sequence: TGTGCCAGCAGCCCAGGTGGAACCTCCTACGAGCAGTACTTC. This encodes CASSPGGTSYEQYF.

The chain couples TRBV7-9 to TRBJ2-3; TRBD2 might be the D (6 bases). Deletions cut 5 bases from V and 1 base from J, with 13 bases between. Germline V gives CDR1 SEHNR, CDR2 FQNEAQ (reference sequence). The CDR3 extends over 15 amino acids. The CDR3, as DNA: TGTGCCAGCAGCGGGCGGGACTCCCGCACAGATACGCAGTATTTT. Translated, it gives CASSGRDSRTDTQYF.

The rearrangement joins TRBV7-2 to TRBJ2-7; D not resolved. The CDR3 covers 11 residues. Germline V gene lookup returns CDR1 SGHTA and CDR2 FQGNSA. Trimming stripped 4 bases from V and 3 bases from J, with 4 bases between. CDR3 in DNA: TGTGCCAGCAGCTCTTACTACGAGCAGTACTTC. Its translation is CASSSYYEQYF.

This clone turned up a few times. CDR3 sequence (DNA): TGTGCCAGCAAAGCAGCTGGGGGAGAGCAGTACTTC. Encoded protein: CASKAAGGEQYF. The V call is TRBV2, the J call TRBJ2-7; D possibly uses TRBD1 or TRBD2 (5 bases each). This CDR3 is built from 12 residues. Germline CDR1 SNHLY, CDR2 FYNNEI. Trimming cost V 7 bases and J 7 bases, with 14 bases left between them. The full variable domain, with the rest looked up from reference TRBV2 and TRBJ2-7, is EPEVTQTPSHQVTQMGQEVILRCVPISNHLYFYWYRQILGQKVEFLVSFYNNEISEKSEIFDDQFSVERPDGSNFTLKIRSTKLEDSAMYFCASKAAGGEQYFGPGTRLTVT.

The chain combines TRBV6-5 with TRBJ1-2; 10 bases map to TRBD1. This CDR3 is built from 14 residues. V was clipped by 7 bases and J by 8 bases; unmatched bases: 10. The germline V gene has CDR1 MNHEY and CDR2 SVGAGI. DNA of the CDR3: TGTGCCAGCACGCAAGACAGGGGGCTAAACGGCTACACCTTC. It specifies CASTQDRGLNGYTF.